Below, one T cell receptor beta chain is given with its context. These data are taken from a study of shared clonotypes between healthy human individuals. The donors were adults (healthy and HIV-negative) with no recent acute infections or vaccinations. V was pared by 2 bases and J by 6 bases, with 21 bases between. This CDR3 comprises 16 residues. CDR1 and CDR2 from the germline V gene are SQVTM and ANQGSEA. An even split of each subset's genomic DNA across several immunoSEQ plates was performed. Some clones are missing from TCRdb's copy, which holds only in-frame ones; the method was immunoSEQ multiplex PCR. The sample records over a million clones, 96% being singletons.

This sequence was found in a man aged 25-40 years in good health. The sample consisted of naive CD4+ T cells sorted from blood. Regarding subset: CD45RA+ positively selected. This chain joins TRBV29-1 and TRBJ2-3; possibly TRBD1 for D (6 bases). The CDR3 loop reads CSVEWIPGVLRDTQYF. The CDR3 region has the DNA TGCAGCGTTGAATGGATCCCAGGGGTCCTTAGGGATACGCAGTATTTT.